This T cell receptor (beta chain) was observed in a study of blood T cell repertoires in COVID-19. Overall study context: Sites across the United States, Italy and Spain contributed samples from acute and convalescent COVID-19. Sources were T cells, B-cell-depleted T cells, or PBMCs; the material itself was cDNA or gDNA.

Trimming left V 0 bases short and J 1 base short, with 12 bases between. Looked up from germline, CDR1 is SGHAT and CDR2 is FQNNGV. The CDR3 consists of 16 residues. Per the original data handling: Reference gene primers were amplified, and this amplification served to estimate nucleated cell counts. Produced via immunoSEQ multiplex PCR; TCRdb's table is partial and in-frame only. V and J calls and clone size follow that table, whereas D and trimming were derived from the DNA. The data contain around 270,000 clones, 80% to 90% of them singletons. The sample comprised peripheral blood. J is TRBJ1-1 and V is TRBV11-2; no clear D gene. This clonotype was obtained from a man aged 40-50 years with acute or convalescent COVID-19. The CDR3 DNA is TGTGCCAGCAGCTTAGACAGGCCAAGCCCGAACACTGAAGCTTTCTTT. Amino acid sequence: CASSLDRPSPNTEAFF.